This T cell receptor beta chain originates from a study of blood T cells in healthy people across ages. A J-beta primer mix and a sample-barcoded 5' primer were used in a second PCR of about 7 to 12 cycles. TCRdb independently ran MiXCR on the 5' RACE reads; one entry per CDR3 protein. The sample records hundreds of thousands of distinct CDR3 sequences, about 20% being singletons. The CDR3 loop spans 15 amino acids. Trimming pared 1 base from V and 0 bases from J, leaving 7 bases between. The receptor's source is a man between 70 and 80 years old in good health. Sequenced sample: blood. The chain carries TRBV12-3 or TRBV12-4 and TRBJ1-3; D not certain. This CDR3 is CASSLGYISGNTIYF. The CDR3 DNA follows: TGTGCCAGCAGTTTAGGCTATATCTCTGGAAACACCATATATTTT.